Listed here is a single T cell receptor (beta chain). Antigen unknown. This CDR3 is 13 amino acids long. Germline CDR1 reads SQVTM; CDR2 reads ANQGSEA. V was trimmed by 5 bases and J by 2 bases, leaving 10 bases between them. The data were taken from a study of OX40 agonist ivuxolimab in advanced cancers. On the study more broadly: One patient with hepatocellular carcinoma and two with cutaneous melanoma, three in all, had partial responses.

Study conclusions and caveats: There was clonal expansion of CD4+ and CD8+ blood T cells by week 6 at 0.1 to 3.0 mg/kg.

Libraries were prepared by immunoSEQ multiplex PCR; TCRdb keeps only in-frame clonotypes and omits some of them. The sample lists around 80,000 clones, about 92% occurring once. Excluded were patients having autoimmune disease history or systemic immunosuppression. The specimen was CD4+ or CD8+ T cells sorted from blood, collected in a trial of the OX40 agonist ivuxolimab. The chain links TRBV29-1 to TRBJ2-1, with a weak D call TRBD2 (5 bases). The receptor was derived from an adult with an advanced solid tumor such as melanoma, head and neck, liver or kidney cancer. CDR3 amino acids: CSVRRATYNEQFF. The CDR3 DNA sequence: TGCAGCGTTCGGCGGGCTACCTACAATGAGCAGTTCTTC.